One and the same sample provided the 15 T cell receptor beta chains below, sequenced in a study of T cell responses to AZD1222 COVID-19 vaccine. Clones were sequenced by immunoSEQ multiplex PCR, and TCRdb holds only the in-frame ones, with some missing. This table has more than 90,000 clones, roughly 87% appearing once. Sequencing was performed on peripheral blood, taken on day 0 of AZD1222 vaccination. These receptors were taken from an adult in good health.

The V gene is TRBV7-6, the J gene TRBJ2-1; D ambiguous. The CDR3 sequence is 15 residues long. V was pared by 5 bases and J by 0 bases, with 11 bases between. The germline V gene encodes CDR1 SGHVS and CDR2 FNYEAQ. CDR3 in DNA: TGTGCCAGCAGCCGTACTGTAAGCTCCTACAATGAGCAGTTCTTC. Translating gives CASSRTVSSYNEQFF.

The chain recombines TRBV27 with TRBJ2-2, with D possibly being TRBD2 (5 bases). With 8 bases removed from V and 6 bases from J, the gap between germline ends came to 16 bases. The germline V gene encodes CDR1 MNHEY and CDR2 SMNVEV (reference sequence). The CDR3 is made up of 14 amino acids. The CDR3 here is CASRLAGSAGELFF. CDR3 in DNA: TGTGCCAGCCGTCTCGCGGGTTCGGCCGGGGAGCTGTTTTTT.

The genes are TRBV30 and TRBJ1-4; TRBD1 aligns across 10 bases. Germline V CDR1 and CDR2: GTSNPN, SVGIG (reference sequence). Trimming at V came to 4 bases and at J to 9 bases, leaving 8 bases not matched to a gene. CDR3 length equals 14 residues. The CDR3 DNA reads TGTGCCTGGAATCGAGGGACAGGGGACCAAAAACTGTTTTTT. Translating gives CAWNRGTGDQKLFF.

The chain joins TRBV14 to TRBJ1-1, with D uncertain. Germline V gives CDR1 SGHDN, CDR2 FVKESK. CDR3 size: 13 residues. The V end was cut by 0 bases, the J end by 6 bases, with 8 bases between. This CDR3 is CASSQDWNSEAFF. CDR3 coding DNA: TGTGCCAGCAGCCAAGATTGGAATTCTGAAGCTTTCTTT.

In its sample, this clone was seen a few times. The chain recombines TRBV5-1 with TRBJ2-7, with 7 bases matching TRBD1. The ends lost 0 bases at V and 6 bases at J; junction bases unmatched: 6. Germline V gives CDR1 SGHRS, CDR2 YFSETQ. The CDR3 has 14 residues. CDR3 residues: CASSLAGGEGEQYF. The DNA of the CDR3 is TGCGCCAGCAGCTTGGCAGGGGGTGAGGGCGAGCAGTACTTC.

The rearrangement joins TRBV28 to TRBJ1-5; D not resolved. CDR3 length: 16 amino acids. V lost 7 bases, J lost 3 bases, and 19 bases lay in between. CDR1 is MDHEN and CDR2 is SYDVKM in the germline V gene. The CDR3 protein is CASKTPQGRLNQPQHF. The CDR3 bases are TGTGCCAGCAAGACCCCACAAGGGAGGCTCAATCAGCCCCAGCATTTT.

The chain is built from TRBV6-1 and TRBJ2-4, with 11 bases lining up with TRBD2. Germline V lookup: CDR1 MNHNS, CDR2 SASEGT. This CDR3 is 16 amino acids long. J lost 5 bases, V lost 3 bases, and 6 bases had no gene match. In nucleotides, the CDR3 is TGTGCCAGCAGTGATACTAGCGGGAGTGGGGAAAACATTCAGTACTTC. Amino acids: CASSDTSGSGENIQYF.

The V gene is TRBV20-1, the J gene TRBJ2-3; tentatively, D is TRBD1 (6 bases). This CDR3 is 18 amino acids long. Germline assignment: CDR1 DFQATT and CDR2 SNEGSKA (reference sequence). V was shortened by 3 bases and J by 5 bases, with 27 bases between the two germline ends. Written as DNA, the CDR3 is TGCAGTGCTAGTCTAGATTTCCCAGGGGCATCTTGGGGAGATACGCAGTATTTT. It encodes CSASLDFPGASWGDTQYF.

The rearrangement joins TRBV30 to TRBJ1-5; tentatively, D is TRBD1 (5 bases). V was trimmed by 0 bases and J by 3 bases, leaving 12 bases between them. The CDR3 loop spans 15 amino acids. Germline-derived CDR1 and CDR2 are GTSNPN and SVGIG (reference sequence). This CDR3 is CAWSVAGRNNQPQHF. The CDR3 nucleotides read TGTGCCTGGAGTGTAGCAGGGAGGAACAATCAGCCCCAGCATTTT.

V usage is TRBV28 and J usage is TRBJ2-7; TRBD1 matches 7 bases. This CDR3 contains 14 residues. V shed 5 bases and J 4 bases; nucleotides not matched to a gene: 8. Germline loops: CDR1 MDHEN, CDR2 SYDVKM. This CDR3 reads CASSPLQGWYEQYF. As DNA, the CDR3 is TGTGCCAGCAGTCCACTACAGGGGTGGTACGAGCAGTACTTC. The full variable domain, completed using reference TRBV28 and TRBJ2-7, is DVKVTQSSRYLVKRTGEKVFLECVQDMDHENMFWYRQDPGLGLRLIYFSYDVKMKEKGDIPEGYSVSREKKERFSLILESASTNQTSMYLCASSPLQGWYEQYFGPGTRLTVT.

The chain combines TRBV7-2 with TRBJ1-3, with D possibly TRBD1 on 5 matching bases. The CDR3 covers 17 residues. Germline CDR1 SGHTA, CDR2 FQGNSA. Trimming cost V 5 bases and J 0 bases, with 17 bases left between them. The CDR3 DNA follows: TGTGCCAGCAGCCCATATGGACATCGCAGCTCTGGAAACACCATATATTTT. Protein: CASSPYGHRSSGNTIYF.

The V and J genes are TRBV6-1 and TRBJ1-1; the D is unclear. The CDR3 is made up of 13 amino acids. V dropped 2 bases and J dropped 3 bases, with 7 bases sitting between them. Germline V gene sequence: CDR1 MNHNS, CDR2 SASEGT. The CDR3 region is CASSEFGYTEAFF. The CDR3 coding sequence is TGTGCCAGCAGTGAATTTGGGTACACTGAAGCTTTCTTT.

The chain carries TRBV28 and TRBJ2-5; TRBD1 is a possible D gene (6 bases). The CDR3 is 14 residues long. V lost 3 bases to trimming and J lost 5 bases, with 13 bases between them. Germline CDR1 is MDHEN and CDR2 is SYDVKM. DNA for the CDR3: TGTGCCAGCAGTTTTTTCGCAGGGGTGGAGACCCAGTACTTC. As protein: CASSFFAGVETQYF.

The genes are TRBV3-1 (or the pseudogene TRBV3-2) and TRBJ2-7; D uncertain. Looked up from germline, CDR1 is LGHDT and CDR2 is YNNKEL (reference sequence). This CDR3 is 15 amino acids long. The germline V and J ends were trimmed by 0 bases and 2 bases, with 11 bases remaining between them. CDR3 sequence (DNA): TGTGCCAGCAGCCAAGATGCGGCACTCCCCTACGAGCAGTACTTC. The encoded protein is CASSQDAALPYEQYF.

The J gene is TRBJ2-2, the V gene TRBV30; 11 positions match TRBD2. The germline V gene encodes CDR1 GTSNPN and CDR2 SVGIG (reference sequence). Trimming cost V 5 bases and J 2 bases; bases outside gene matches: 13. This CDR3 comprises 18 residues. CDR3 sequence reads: CAWRARRLAGPNTGELFF. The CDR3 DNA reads TGTGCCTGGCGAGCCCGTAGACTAGCGGGACCTAACACCGGGGAGCTGTTTTTT.